A selection of T cell receptor beta chains follows, all from one sample in a study of Graves' ophthalmopathy and Graves' hyperthyroidism. TCRdb re-called the multiplex PCR reads with MiXCR, one entry per CDR3 protein. Of 400,000 to 500,000 distinct CDR3 sequences listed, 20% to 25% were seen once; the top ten hold more than 2.5%. The sequencing sample was made of peripheral blood. All receptors come from a woman aged 18-29 years with stable Graves' hyperthyroidism. The CDR3 runs from the conserved cysteine through the conserved F or W. Fields, in order: V gene, D gene, clone size, J gene, CDR3 protein, CDR3 DNA. D genes are given only for firm matches. Clone size is not always given. Where it is, it says once, few, many or a class for expanded clones.

TRBV29-1	.	many	TRBJ2-7	CSVRDVIYEQYF	TGCAGCGTTAGGGACGTTATCTACGAGCAGTACTTC
TRBV6-2/TRBV6-3	.	many	TRBJ1-1	CASSPGLYEDTEAFF	TGTGCCAGCAGTCCCGGACTCTATGAGGACACTGAAGCTTTCTTT
TRBV5-5	TRBD1	many	TRBJ2-7	CASSINPGQDPYEQYF	TGTGCCAGCAGCATAAACCCGGGACAGGATCCCTACGAGCAGTACTTC
TRBV12-3/TRBV12-4	TRBD2	many	TRBJ2-2	CASNILAANTGELFF	TGTGCCAGCAATATACTAGCGGCGAACACCGGGGAGCTGTTTTTT
TRBV5-5	.	many	TRBJ1-2	CASSGGGASYGYTF	TGTGCCAGCAGCGGGGGGGGCGCATCCTATGGCTACACCTTC
TRBV6-1	TRBD1	many	TRBJ2-7	CASMRPGQGMDEQYF	TGTGCCAGCATGCGCCCGGGACAGGGGATGGACGAGCAGTACTTC
TRBV20-1	.	many	TRBJ2-7	CSALSRISYEQYF	TGCAGTGCTTTAAGCAGGATCTCCTACGAGCAGTACTTC
TRBV28	.	many	TRBJ1-1	CASSLSTAPRGNAFF	TGTGCCAGCAGTTTATCAACAGCCCCGAGGGGGAATGCTTTCTTT
TRBV12-3/TRBV12-4	.	many	TRBJ2-5	CASSLEGAQYF	TGTGCCAGCAGCCTAGAGGGGGCCCAGTACTTC
TRBV19	.	many	TRBJ2-2	CASSIRGRFTGELFF	TGTGCCAGTAGTATCCGGGGGAGGTTCACCGGGGAGCTGTTTTTT
TRBV30	.	many	TRBJ1-1	CAWSGRAEAFF	TGTGCCTGGAGTGGGAGGGCTGAAGCTTTCTTT
TRBV20-1	TRBD1	.	TRBJ2-7	CSPPRTGTAYEQYF	TGCAGTCCGCCGAGAACCGGGACAGCCTACGAGCAGTACTTC
TRBV5-1	.	many	TRBJ2-7	CASSFQGHEQYF	TGCGCCAGCAGCTTCCAAGGTCACGAGCAGTACTTC
TRBV12-3/TRBV12-4	.	.	TRBJ2-5	CASSGPRGGQYQETQYF	TGTGCCAGCAGTGGTCCCCGGGGGGGACAGTACCAAGAGACCCAGTACTTC
TRBV12-3/TRBV12-4	TRBD1	many	TRBJ2-7	CASKKDRSSSYEQYF	TGTGCCAGCAAAAAGGACAGGTCCTCCTCCTACGAGCAGTACTTC
TRBV10-3	.	many	TRBJ2-5	CAIRAQETQYF	TGTGCCATCAGAGCGCAAGAGACCCAGTACTTC
TRBV29-1	.	many	TRBJ2-2	CSAAGYGELFF	TGCAGCGCGGCAGGGTATGGGGAGCTGTTTTTT
TRBV2	.	many	TRBJ2-5	CASNDHGLAGETQYF	TGTGCCAGCAATGATCATGGGCTAGCCGGGGAGACCCAGTACTTC
TRBV12-3/TRBV12-4	.	few	TRBJ1-2	CASSLKSSYGYTF	TGTGCCAGCAGTTTAAAGTCTTCCTATGGCTACACCTTC
TRBV12-3/TRBV12-4	.	many	TRBJ2-2	CASSLRAANTGELFF	TGTGCCAGCAGTTTAAGGGCGGCTAACACCGGGGAGCTGTTTTTT
TRBV29-1	.	.	TRBJ1-1	CSVDRQNTEAFF	TGCAGCGTTGATCGGCAGAACACTGAAGCTTTCTTT
TRBV28	TRBD2	many	TRBJ2-7	CASSPWTSEAEQYF	TGTGCCAGCAGCCCCTGGACTAGCGAAGCCGAGCAGTACTTC
TRBV20-1	TRBD2	many	TRBJ2-7	CSARRLAGGPYEQYF	TGCAGTGCTAGGCGACTAGCGGGAGGCCCCTACGAGCAGTACTTC
TRBV7-8	.	.	TRBJ2-7	CASSLGVLFTYEQYF	TGTGCCAGCAGCTTAGGAGTTCTTTTCACCTACGAGCAGTACTTC
TRBV27	TRBD1	.	TRBJ1-5	CASSPGTALNQPQHF	TGTGCCAGCAGTCCAGGGACAGCGCTCAATCAGCCCCAGCATTTT
TRBV12-3/TRBV12-4	.	many	TRBJ1-5	CASSLGQRVKPQHF	TGTGCCAGCAGTTTAGGACAGCGGGTGAAGCCCCAGCATTTT
TRBV6-2/TRBV6-3	.	.	TRBJ1-6	CASSYVAGRSPLHF	TGTGCCAGCAGTTACGTGGCAGGGCGTTCACCCCTCCACTTT
TRBV12-3/TRBV12-4	.	many	TRBJ2-7	CASSPLGGTNTYEQYF	TGTGCCAGCAGTCCTTTGGGGGGCACCAACACCTACGAGCAGTACTTC
TRBV12-3/TRBV12-4	.	many	TRBJ1-3	CASSFRRSGNTIYF	TGTGCCAGCAGTTTCAGGCGCTCTGGAAACACCATATATTTT
TRBV6-1	.	.	TRBJ2-7	CASRGELGTYEQYF	TGTGCCAGCAGGGGGGAACTAGGGACCTACGAGCAGTACTTC
TRBV28	TRBD1	.	TRBJ1-6	CASSSGTGPYNSPLHF	TGTGCCAGCAGCTCCGGGACAGGGCCCTATAATTCACCCCTCCACTTT
TRBV15	.	many	TRBJ2-7	CATSSEQGSLSEQYF	TGTGCCACCAGCAGTGAGCAGGGATCACTATCCGAGCAGTACTTC
TRBV6-5	.	many	TRBJ2-7	CASSYTGEQYF	TGTGCCAGCAGTTATACAGGGGAGCAGTACTTC
TRBV20-1	TRBD1	many	TRBJ1-3	CSARGGQDSGNTIYF	TGCAGTGCTAGGGGGGGACAGGACTCTGGAAACACCATATATTTT
TRBV18	.	.	TRBJ2-7	CASSPPRLPGGEQYF	TGTGCCAGCTCACCACCGCGGCTGCCTGGGGGCGAGCAGTACTTC
TRBV6-1	TRBD1	.	TRBJ1-2	CASRDSLDVEYYGYTF	TGTGCCAGCCGGGACAGCCTCGACGTAGAGTACTATGGCTACACCTTC
TRBV7-2	.	many	TRBJ1-6	CASSFRRNYNSPLHF	TGTGCCAGCAGCTTCCGAAGGAACTATAATTCACCCCTCCACTTT
TRBV27	.	.	TRBJ2-3	CASSPILGAGPRTDTQYF	TGTGCCAGCAGTCCTATCCTTGGTGCAGGCCCTCGCACAGATACGCAGTATTTT
TRBV6-2/TRBV6-3	.	many	TRBJ2-7	CATKSGGGYEQYF	TGTGCCACCAAGAGCGGAGGAGGCTACGAGCAGTACTTC
TRBV18	.	once	TRBJ1-5	CASSPGAVSQPQHF	TGTGCCAGCTCACCGGGGGCAGTCAGTCAGCCCCAGCATTTT
TRBV11-3	.	.	TRBJ1-1	CASSLEFLFGTEAFF	TGTGCCAGCAGCTTAGAATTTCTTTTTGGAACTGAAGCTTTCTTT
TRBV20-1	.	many	TRBJ1-5	CSAPRTANQPQHF	TGCAGTGCTCCCCGCACTGCTAATCAGCCCCAGCATTTT
TRBV11-2	.	many	TRBJ2-7	CASSLSQTYEQYF	TGTGCCAGCAGCTTATCTCAGACCTACGAGCAGTACTTC
TRBV19	.	many	TRBJ2-6	CASSPSQAGANVLTF	TGTGCCAGTAGTCCTTCCCAGGCTGGGGCCAACGTCCTGACTTTC
TRBV4-2	.	many	TRBJ2-2	CASSQVTAPNTGELFF	TGTGCCAGCAGCCAAGTGACTGCCCCGAACACCGGGGAGCTGTTTTTT
TRBV20-1	.	many	TRBJ2-3	CSGGGSAARGTDTQYF	TGCAGTGGAGGGGGATCGGCGGCGCGAGGGACAGATACGCAGTATTTT
TRBV12-3/TRBV12-4	.	many	TRBJ2-5	CASSLNLQETQYF	TGTGCCAGCAGTTTAAATTTACAAGAGACCCAGTACTTC
TRBV28	.	many	TRBJ2-2	CASSGSYTGELFF	TGTGCCAGCAGTGGGTCATACACCGGGGAGCTGTTTTTT
TRBV29-1	.	many	TRBJ1-2	CSVGEVDGYTF	TGCAGCGTTGGTGAGGTTGATGGCTACACCTTC
TRBV11-2	.	many	TRBJ2-5	CASSFGREETQYF	TGTGCCAGCAGCTTTGGGCGTGAAGAGACCCAGTACTTC
TRBV6-1	.	.	TRBJ2-7	CASSNAGLTNYEQYF	TGTGCCAGCAGTAACGCGGGGCTCACCAACTACGAGCAGTACTTC
TRBV7-9	.	many	TRBJ2-5	CASSLIKTSRETQYF	TGTGCCAGCAGTTTAATAAAGACTAGTCGAGAGACCCAGTACTTC
TRBV28	.	many	TRBJ2-7	CASKGRIYEQYF	TGTGCCAGTAAGGGACGGATCTACGAGCAGTACTTC
TRBV6-2/TRBV6-3	TRBD1	many	TRBJ1-3	CASRRTGAGNTIYF	TGTGCCAGCAGAAGGACAGGGGCTGGAAACACCATATATTTT